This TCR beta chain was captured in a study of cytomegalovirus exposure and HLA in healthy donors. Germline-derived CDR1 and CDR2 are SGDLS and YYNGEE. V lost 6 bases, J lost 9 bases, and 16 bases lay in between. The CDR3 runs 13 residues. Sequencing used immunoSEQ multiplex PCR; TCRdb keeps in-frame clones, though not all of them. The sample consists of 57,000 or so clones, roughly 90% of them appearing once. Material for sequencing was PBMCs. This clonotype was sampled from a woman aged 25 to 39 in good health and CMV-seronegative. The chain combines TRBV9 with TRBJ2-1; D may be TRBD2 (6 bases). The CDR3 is CASTTTSSGEQFF. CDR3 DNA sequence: TGTGCCAGCACCACCACTAGCTCCGGTGAGCAGTTCTTC.